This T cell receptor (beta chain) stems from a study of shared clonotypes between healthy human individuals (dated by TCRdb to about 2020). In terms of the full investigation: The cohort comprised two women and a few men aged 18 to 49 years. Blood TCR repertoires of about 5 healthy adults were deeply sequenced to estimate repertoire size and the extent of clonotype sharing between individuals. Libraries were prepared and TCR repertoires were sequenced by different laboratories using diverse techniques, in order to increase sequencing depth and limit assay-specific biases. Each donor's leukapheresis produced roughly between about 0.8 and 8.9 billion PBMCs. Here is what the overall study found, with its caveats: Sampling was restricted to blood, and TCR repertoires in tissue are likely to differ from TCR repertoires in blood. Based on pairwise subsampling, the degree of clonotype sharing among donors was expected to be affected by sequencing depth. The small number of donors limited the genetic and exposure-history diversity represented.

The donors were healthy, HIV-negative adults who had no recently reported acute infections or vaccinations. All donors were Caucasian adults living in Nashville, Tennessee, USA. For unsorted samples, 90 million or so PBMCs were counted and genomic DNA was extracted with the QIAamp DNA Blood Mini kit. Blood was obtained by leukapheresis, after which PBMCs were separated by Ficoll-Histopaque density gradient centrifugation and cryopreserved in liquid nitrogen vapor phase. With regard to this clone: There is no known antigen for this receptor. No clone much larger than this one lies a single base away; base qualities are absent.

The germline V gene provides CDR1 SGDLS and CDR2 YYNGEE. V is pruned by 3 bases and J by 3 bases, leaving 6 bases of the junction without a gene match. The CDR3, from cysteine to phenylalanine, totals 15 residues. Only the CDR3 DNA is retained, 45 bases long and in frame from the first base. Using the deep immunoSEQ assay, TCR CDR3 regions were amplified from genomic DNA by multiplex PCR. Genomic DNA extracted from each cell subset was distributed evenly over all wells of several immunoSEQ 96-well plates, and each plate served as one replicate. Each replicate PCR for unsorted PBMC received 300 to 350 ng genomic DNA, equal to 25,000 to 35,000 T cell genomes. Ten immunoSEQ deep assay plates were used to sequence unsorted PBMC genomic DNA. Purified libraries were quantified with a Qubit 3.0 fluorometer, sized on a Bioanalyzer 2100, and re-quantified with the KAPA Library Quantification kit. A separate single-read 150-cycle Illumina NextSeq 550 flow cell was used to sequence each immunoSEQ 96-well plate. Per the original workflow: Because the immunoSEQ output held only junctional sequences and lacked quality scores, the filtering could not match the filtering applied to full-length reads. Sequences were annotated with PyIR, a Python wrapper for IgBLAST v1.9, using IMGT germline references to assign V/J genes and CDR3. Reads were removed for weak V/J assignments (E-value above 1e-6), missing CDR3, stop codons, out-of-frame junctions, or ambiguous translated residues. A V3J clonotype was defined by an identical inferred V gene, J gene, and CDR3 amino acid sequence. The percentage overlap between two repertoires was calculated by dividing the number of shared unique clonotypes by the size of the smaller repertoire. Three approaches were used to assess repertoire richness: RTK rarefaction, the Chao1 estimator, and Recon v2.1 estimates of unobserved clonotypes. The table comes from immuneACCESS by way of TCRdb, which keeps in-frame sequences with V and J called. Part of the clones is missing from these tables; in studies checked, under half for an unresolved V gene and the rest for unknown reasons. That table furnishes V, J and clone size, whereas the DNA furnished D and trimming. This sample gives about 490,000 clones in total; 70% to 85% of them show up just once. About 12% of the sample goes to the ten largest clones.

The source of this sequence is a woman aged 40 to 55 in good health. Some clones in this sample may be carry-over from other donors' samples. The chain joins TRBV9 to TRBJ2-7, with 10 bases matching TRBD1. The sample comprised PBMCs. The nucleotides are TGTGCCAGCAGCGCCAGCGGACAGGGGGGCTACGAGCAGTACTTC. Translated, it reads CASSASGQGGYEQYF. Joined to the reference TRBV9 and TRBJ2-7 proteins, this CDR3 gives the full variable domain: DSGVTQTPKHLITATGQRVTLRCSPRSGDLSVYWYQQSLDQGLQFLIQYYNGEERAKGNILERFSAQQFPDLHSELNLSSLELGDSALYFCASSASGQGGYEQYFGPGTRLTVT.